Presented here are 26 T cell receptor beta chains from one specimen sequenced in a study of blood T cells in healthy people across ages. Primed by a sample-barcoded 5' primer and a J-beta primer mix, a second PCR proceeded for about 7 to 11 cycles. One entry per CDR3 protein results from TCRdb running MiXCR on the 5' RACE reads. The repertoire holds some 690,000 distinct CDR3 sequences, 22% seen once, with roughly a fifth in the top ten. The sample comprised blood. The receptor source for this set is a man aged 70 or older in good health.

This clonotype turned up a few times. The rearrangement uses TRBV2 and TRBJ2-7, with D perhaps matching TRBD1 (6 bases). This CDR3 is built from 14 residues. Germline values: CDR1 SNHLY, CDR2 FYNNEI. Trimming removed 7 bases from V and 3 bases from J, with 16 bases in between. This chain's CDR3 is CASTRSGTHYEQYF. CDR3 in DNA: TGTGCCAGCACACGCTCCGGGACACACTACGAGCAGTACTTC.

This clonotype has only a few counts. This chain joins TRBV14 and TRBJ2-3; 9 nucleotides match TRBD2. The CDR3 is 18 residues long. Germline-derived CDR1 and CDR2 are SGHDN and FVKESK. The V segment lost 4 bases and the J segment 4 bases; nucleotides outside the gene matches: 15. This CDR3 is CASSPSLRGGGAPDTQYF. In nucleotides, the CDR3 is TGTGCCAGCAGCCCCTCACTTAGGGGCGGGGGGGCCCCAGATACGCAGTATTTT.

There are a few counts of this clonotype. The CDR3 sequence is CASSPSRIETQYF. In nucleotides, the CDR3 is TGTGCCAGCAGCCCCTCCCGGATAGAGACCCAGTACTTC. The chain uses TRBV6-2 or TRBV6-3 and TRBJ2-5; no definite D call. The CDR3 runs to 13 residues. V was trimmed by 6 bases and J by 4 bases, leaving 12 bases between them. From germline, CDR1 is MNHEY and CDR2 SVGEGT.

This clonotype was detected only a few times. CDR3 sequence reads: CSAREVQGNQPQHF. Here the CDR3 DNA reads TGCAGTGCTAGAGAAGTGCAGGGTAATCAGCCCCAGCATTTT. This sequence joins TRBV20-1 and TRBJ1-5; tentative D call: TRBD1 (5 bases). The CDR3 totals 14 residues. V was trimmed by 0 bases and J by 4 bases, leaving 10 bases between them. Germline V CDR1 and CDR2: DFQATT, SNEGSKA (reference sequence).

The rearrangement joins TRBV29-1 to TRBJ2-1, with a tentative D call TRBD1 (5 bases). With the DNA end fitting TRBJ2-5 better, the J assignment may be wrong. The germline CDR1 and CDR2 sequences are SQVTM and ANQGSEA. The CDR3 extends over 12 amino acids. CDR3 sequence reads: CSVVLGRQTQYF. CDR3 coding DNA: TGCAGCGTTGTTTTGGGGCGGCAGACCCAGTACTTC.

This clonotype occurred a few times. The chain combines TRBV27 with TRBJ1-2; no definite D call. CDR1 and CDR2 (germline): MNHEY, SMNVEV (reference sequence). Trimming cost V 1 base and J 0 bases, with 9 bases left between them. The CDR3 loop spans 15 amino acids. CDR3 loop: CASSLYPPSNYGYTF. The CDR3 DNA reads TGTGCCAGCAGTTTATACCCACCTTCTAACTATGGCTACACCTTC.

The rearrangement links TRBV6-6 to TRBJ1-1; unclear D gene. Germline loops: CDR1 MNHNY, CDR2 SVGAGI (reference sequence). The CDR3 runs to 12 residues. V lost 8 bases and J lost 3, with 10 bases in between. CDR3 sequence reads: CASAWADTEAFF. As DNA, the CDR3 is TGTGCCAGCGCCTGGGCCGACACTGAAGCTTTCTTT.

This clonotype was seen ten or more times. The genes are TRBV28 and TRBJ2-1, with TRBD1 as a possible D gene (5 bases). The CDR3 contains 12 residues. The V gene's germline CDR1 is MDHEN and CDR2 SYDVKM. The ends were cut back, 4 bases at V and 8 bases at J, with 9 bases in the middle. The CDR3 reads CASSSQGDEQFF. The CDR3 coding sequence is TGTGCCAGCAGTTCGCAGGGTGATGAGCAGTTCTTC. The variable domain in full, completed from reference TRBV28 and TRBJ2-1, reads DVKVTQSSRYLVKRTGEKVFLECVQDMDHENMFWYRQDPGLGLRLIYFSYDVKMKEKGDIPEGYSVSREKKERFSLILESASTNQTSMYLCASSSQGDEQFFGPGTRLTVL.

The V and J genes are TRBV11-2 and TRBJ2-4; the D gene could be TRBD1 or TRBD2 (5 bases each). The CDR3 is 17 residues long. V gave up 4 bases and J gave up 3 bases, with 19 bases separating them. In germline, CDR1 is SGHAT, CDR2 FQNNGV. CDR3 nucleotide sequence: TGTGCCAGCAGCTCCCCAGGTTGGGGGACGGACAAAAACATTCAGTACTTC. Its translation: CASSSPGWGTDKNIQYF.

The DNA of the CDR3 is TGTGCCAGCAGCTTAGTGGAGTTGCGCGATGAGCAGTTCTTC. Protein: CASSLVELRDEQFF. This chain links TRBV7-9 with TRBJ2-5, with D unclear. Judging by the DNA end, TRBJ2-1 fits better; the J call may be wrong. The germline V gene has CDR1 SEHNR and CDR2 FQNEAQ (reference sequence). The CDR3 extends over 14 amino acids.

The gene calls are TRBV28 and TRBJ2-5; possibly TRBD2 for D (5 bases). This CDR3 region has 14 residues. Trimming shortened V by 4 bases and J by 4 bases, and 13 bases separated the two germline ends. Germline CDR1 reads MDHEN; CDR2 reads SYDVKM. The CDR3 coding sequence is TGTGCCAGCAGTTCGGGAACCCAGCGAGAGACCCAGTACTTC. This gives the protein CASSSGTQRETQYF.

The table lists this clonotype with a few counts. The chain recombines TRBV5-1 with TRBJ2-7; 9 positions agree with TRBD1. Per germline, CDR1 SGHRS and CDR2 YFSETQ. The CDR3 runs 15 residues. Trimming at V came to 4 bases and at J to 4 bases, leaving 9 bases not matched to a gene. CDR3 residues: CASSPLQGAGYEQYF. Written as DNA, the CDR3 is TGCGCCAGCAGCCCCCTACAGGGGGCAGGATACGAGCAGTACTTC.

Here the CDR3 DNA reads TGTGCCAGCAGTCCCATGACTAACACTGAAGCTTTCTTT. Protein: CASSPMTNTEAFF. The chain is built from TRBV12-3 or TRBV12-4 and TRBJ1-1; D ambiguous. The CDR3 spans 13 residues. The V end was cut by 5 bases, the J end by 2 bases, with 9 bases between.

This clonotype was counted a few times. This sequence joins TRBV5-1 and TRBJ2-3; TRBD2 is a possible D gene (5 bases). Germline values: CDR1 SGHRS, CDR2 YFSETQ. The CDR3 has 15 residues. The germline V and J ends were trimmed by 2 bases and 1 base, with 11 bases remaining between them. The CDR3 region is CASSLIAGRTDTQYF. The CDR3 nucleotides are TGCGCCAGCAGCTTAATCGCGGGCCGCACAGATACGCAGTATTTT.

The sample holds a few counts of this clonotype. CDR3 in amino acids: CSVGRTGEKLFF. The CDR3 DNA reads TGCAGTGTAGGGAGAACTGGAGAAAAACTGTTTTTT. V usage is TRBV20-1 and J usage is TRBJ1-4; D unresolved. V lost 7 bases to trimming and J lost 8 bases, with 14 bases between them. Germline V lookup: CDR1 DFQATT, CDR2 SNEGSKA (reference sequence). The CDR3 consists of 12 residues.

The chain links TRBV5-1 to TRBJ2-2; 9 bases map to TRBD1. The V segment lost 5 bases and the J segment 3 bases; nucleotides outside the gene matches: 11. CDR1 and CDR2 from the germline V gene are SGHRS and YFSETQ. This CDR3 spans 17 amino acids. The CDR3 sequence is CASRYRGQILDTGELFF. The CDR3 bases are TGCGCCAGCAGGTACAGGGGGCAAATTCTGGACACCGGGGAGCTGTTTTTT.

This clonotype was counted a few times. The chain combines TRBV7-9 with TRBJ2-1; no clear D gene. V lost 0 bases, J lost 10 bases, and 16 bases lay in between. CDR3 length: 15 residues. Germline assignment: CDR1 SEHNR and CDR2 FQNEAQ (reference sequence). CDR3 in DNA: TGTGCCAGCAGCTTAGCGCAGACAAGGGTCCGGGAGCAGTTCTTC. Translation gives CASSLAQTRVREQFF.

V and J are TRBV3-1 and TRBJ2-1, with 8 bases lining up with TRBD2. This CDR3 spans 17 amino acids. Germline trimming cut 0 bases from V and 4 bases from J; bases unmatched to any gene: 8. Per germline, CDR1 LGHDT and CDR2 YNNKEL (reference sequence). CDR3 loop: CASSQDPPAGVYNEQFF. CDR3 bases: TGTGCCAGCAGCCAAGATCCCCCAGCGGGAGTATACAATGAGCAGTTCTTC.

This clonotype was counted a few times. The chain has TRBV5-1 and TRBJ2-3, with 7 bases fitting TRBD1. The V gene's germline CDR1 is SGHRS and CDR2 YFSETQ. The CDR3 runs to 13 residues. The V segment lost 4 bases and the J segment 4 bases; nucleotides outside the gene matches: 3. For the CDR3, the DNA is TGCGCCAGCAGCATCACAGGGGCAGATACGCAGTATTTT. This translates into CASSITGADTQYF.

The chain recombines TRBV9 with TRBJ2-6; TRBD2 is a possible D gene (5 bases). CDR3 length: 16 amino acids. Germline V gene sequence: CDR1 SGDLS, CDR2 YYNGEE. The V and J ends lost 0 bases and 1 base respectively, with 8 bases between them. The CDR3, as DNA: TGTGCCAGCAGCGTAGACGGGAAGTCTGGGGCCAACGTCCTGACTTTC. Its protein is CASSVDGKSGANVLTF.

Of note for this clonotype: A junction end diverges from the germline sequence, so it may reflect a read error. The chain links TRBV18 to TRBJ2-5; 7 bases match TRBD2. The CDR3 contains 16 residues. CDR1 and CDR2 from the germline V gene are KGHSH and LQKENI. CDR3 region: CASSLNLADIQEAQYF. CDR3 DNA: TGTGCCAGCTCACTGAACCTAGCGGATATACAAGAGGCCCAGTACTTC.

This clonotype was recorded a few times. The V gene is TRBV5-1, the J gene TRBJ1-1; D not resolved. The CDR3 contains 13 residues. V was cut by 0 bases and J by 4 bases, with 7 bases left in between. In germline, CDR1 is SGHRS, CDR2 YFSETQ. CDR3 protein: CASSLAEVTEAFF. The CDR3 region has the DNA TGCGCCAGCAGCTTGGCCGAAGTCACTGAAGCTTTCTTT.

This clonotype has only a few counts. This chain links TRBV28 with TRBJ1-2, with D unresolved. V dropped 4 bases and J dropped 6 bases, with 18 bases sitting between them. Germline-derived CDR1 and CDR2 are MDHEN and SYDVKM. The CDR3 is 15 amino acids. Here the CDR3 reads CASSSLGHRKDGYTF. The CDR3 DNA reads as TGTGCCAGCAGTTCGCTAGGGCACCGGAAGGATGGCTACACCTTC.

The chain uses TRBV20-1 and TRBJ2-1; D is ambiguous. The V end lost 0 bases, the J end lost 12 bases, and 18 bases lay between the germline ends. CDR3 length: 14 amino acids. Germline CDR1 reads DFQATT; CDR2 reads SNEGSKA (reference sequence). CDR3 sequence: CSARDVASPERQFF. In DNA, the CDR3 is TGCAGTGCTAGAGATGTGGCATCGCCCGAACGGCAGTTCTTC.

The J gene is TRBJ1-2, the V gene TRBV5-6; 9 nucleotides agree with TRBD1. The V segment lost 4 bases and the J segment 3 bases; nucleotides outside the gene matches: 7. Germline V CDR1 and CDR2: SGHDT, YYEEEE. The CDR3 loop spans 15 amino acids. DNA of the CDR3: TGTGCCAGCAGCGTGGGACAGGGTCATGACTATGGCTACACCTTC. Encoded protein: CASSVGQGHDYGYTF.

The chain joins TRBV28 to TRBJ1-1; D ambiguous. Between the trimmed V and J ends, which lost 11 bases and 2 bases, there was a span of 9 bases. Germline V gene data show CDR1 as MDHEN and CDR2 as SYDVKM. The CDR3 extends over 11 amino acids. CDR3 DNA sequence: TGTGCCGTGACACTCAACACTGAAGCTTTCTTT. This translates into CAVTLNTEAFF.